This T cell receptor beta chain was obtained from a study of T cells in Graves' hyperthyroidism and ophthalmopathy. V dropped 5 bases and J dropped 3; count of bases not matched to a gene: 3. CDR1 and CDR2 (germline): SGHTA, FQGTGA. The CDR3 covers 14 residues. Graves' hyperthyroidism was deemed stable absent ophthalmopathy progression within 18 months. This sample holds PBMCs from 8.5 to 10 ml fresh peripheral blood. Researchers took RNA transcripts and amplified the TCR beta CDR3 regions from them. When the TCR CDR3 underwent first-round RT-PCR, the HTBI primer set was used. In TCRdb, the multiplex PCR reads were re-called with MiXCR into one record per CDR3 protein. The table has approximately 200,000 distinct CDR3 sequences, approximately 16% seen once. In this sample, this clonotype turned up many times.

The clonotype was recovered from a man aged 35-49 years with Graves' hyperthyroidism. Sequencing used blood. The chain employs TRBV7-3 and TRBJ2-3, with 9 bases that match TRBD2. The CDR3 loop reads CASSPLAGTDTQYF. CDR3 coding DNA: TGTGCCAGCAGCCCGCTAGCGGGGACAGATACGCAGTATTTT.